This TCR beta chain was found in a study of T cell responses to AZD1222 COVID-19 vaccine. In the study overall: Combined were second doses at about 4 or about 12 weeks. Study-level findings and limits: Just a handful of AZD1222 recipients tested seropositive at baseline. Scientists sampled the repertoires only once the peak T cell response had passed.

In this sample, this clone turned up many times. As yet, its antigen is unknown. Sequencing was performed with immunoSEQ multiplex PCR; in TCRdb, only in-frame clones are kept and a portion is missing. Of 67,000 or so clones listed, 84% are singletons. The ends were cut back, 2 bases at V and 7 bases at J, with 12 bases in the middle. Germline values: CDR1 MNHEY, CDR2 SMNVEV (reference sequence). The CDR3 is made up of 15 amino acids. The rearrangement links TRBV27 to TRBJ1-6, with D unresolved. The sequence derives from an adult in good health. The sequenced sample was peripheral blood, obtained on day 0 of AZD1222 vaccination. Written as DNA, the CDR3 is TGTGCCAGCAGTTTAGGTAGAGGGAAAAATTCACCCCTCCACTTT. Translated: CASSLGRGKNSPLHF.